This T cell receptor (beta chain) is drawn from a study of T cells in Graves' hyperthyroidism and ophthalmopathy. The V and J ends lost 5 bases and 4 bases respectively, with 14 bases between them. The CDR3 runs to 14 residues. Authors of the study amplified TCR beta CDR3 regions from RNA transcripts. The primer set for the first-round RT-PCR of the TCR CDR3 was HTBI. TCRdb re-called the multiplex PCR reads with MiXCR, one entry per CDR3 protein. This table holds 640,000 or so distinct CDR3 sequences, around 15% found once. The V gene is TRBV12-3 or TRBV12-4, the J gene TRBJ1-2; D gene ambiguous. The clonotype originates from a woman between 35 and 50 years old with Graves' ophthalmopathy. Material: blood. The CDR3 loop reads CASSLNPSGYGYTF. The CDR3 DNA reads as TGTGCCAGCAGTCTCAATCCCTCGGGCTATGGCTACACCTTC.